Sequencing of this T cell receptor beta chain was carried out in a study of blood T cell repertoires in COVID-19. Some clones are missing from TCRdb's copy, which holds only in-frame ones; the method was immunoSEQ multiplex PCR. The sample has just under 45,000 clones, roughly 90% seen once. The CDR3 covers 15 residues. V lost 4 bases, J lost 9 bases, and 14 bases stayed unmatched. CDR1 and CDR2 from the germline V gene are LGHDT and YNNKEL (reference sequence). The TCR was taken from a woman over 75 in a cohort sampled during active or convalescent COVID-19. Sequencing was done on a sample of peripheral blood. This chain joins TRBV3-1 (or the pseudogene TRBV3-2) and TRBJ2-5; the match to TRBD2 covers 7 bases. Here the CDR3 reads CASSPPSSGGRAQYF. The CDR3 nucleotides read TGTGCCAGCAGCCCTCCTTCTAGCGGCGGGCGGGCCCAGTACTTC.